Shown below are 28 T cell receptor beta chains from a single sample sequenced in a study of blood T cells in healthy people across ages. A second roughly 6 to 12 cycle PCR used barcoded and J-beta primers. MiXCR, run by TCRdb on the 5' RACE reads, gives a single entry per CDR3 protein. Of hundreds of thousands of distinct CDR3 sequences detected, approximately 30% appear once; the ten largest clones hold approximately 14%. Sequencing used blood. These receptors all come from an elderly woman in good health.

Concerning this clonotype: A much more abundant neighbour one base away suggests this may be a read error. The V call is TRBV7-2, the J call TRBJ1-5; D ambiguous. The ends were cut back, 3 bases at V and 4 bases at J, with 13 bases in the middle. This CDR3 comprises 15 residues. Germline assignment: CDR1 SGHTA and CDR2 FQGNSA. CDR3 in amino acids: CASSLMCRLNQPQHF. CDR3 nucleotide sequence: TGTGCCAGCAGCTTGATGTGCAGGCTAAATCAGCCCCAGCATTTT.

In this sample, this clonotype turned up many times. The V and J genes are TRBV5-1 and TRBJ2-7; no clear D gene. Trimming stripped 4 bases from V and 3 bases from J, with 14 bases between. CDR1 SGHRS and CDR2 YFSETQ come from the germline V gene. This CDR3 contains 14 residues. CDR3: CASSMIGVDYEQYF. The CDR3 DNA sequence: TGCGCCAGCAGCATGATTGGGGTGGACTACGAGCAGTACTTC.

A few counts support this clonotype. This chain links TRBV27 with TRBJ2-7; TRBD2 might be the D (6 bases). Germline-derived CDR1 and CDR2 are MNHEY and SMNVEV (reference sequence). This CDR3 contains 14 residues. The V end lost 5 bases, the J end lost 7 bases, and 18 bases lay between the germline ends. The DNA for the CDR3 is TGTGCCAGCAGTCCCCACACCGGGACTCAGGAGCAGTACTTC. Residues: CASSPHTGTQEQYF.

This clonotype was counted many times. The CDR3 region has the DNA TGTGCCAGCAGCTTAGGGGGCTGGCCGACCCAGTACTTC. Protein: CASSLGGWPTQYF. The V gene is TRBV7-2, the J gene TRBJ2-5, with D maybe TRBD1 (5 bases). Between the trimmed V and J ends, which lost 1 base and 7 bases, there was a span of 10 bases. The CDR3 contains 13 residues. Per germline, CDR1 SGHTA and CDR2 FQGNSA.

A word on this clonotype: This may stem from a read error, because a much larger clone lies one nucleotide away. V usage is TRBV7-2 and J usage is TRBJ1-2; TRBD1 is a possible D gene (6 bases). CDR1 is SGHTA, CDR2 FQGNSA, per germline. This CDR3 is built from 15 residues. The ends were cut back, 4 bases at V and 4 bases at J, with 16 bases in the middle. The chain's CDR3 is CASSSSQGNFYGYTF. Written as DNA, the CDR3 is TGTGCCAGCAGCTCAAGTCAGGGGAACTTCTATGGCTACACCTTC.

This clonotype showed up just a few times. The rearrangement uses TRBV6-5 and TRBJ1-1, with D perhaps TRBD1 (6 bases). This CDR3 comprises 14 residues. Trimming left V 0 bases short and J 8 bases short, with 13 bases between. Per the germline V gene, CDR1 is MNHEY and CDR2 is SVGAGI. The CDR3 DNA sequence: TGTGCCAGCAGTTACTCTCCCGGACAGCCGGAAGCTTTCTTT. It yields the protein CASSYSPGQPEAFF.

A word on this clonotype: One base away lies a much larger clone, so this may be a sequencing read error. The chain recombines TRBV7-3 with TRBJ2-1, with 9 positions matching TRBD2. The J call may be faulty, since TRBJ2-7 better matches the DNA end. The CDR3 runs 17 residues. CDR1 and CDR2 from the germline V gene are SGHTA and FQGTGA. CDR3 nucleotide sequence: TGTGCCAGCAGCCCCCCAAGGCGGGGGGGCCTATACAATGAGCAGTACTTC. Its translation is CASSPPRRGGLYNEQYF.

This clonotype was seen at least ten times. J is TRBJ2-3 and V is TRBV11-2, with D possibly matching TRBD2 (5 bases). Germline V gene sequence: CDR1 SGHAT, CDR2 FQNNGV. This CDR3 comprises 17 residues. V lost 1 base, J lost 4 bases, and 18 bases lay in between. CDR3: CASSLGSRALGPDTQYF. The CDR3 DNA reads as TGTGCCAGCAGCTTAGGGTCGAGGGCACTAGGTCCAGATACGCAGTATTTT. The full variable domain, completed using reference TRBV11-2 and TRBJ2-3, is EAGVAQSPRYKIIEKRQSVAFWCNPISGHATLYWYQQILGQGPKLLIQFQNNGVVDDSQLPKDRFSAERLKGVDSTLKIQPAKLEDSAVYLCASSLGSRALGPDTQYFGPGTRLTVL.

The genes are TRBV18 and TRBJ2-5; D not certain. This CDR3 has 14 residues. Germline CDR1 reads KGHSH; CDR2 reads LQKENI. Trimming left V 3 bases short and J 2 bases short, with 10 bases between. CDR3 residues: CASSPVVGQETQYF. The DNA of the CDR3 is TGTGCCAGCTCACCGGTGGTAGGGCAAGAGACCCAGTACTTC.

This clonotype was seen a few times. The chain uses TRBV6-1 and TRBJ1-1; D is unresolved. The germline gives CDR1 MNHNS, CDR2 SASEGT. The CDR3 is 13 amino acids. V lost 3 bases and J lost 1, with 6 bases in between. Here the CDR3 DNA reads TGTGCCAGCAGTGATAACAGGAACACTGAAGCTTTCTTT. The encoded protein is CASSDNRNTEAFF.

CDR3 in DNA: TGTGCCAGTATCCCGGGCGGCGTTGCGGCAGATACGCAGTATTTT. Translated, it gives CASIPGGVAADTQYF. The chain links TRBV19 to TRBJ2-3; D not certain. The CDR3 totals 15 residues. Germline V gene lookup returns CDR1 LNHDA and CDR2 SQIVND (reference sequence). V lost 7 bases and J 4 bases, leaving 18 bases between the germline ends.

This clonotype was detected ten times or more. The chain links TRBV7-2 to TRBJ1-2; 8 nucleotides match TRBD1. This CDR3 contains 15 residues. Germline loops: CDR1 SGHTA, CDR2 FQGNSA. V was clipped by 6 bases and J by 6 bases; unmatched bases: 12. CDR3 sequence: CASSPGQGEINGYTF. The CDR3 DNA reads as TGTGCCAGCAGTCCAGGACAGGGTGAAATAAATGGCTACACCTTC.

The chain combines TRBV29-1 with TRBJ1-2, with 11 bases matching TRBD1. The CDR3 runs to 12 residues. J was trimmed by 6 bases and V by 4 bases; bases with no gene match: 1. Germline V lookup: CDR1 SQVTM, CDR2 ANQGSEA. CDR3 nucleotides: TGCAGCGTTGTGGGACAGGGGGATGGCTACACCTTC. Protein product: CSVVGQGDGYTF.

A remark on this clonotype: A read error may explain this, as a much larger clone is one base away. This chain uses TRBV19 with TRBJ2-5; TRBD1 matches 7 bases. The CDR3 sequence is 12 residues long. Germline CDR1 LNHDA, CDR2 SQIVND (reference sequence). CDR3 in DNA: TGTACCACCGGGACAGTCCAAGAGACCCAGTACTTC. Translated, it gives CTTGTVQETQYF.

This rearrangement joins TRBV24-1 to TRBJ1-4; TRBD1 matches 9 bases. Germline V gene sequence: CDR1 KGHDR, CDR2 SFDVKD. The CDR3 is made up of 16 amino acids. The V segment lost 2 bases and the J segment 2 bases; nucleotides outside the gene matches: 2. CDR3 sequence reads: CATSDSGTGTNEKLFF. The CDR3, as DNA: TGTGCCACCAGTGATTCCGGGACAGGGACTAATGAAAAACTGTTTTTT.

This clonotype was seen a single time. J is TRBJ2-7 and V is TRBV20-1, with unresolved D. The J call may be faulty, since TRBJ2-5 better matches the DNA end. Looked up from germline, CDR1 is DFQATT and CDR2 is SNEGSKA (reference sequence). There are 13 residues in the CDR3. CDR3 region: CSARWQFRETQYF. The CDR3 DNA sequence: TGCAGTGCTAGATGGCAGTTTCGTGAGACCCAGTACTTC.

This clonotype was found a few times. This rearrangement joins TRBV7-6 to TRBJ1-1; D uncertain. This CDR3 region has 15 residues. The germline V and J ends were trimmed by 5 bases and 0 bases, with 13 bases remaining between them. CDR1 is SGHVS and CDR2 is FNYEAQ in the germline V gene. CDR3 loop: CASSPDFGLNTEAFF. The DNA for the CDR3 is TGTGCCAGCAGCCCCGACTTCGGACTGAACACTGAAGCTTTCTTT.

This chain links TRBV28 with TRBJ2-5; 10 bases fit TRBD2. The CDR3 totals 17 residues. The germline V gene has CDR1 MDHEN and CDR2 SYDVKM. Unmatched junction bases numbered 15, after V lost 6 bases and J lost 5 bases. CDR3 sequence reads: CASSAEEGLALAETQYF. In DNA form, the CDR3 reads TGTGCCAGCAGCGCAGAGGAGGGACTAGCGTTGGCGGAGACCCAGTACTTC.

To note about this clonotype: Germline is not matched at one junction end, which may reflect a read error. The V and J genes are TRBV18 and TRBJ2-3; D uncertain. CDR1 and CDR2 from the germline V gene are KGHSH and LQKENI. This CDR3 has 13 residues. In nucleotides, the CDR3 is TGTGCCAGCTCACCTCCGAGCACAGATGCGCAGTATTTT. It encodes CASSPPSTDAQYF.

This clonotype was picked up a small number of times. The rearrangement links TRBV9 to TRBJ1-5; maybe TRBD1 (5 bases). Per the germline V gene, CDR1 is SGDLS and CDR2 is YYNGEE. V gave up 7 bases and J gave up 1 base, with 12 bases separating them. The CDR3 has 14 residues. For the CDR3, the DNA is TGTGCCAGCGCGGGGCTAGGGAGCAATCAGCCCCAGCATTTT. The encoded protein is CASAGLGSNQPQHF.

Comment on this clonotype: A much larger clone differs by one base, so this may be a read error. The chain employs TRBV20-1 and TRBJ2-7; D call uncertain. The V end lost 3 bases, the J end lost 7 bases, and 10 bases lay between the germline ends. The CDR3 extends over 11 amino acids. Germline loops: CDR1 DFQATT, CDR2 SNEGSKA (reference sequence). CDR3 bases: TGCAGTGCTAGGGTATACAATGAGCAGTACTTC. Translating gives CSARVYNEQYF.

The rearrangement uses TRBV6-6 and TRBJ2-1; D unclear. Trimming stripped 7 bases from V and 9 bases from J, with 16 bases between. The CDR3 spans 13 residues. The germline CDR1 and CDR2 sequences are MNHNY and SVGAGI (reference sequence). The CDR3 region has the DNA TGTGCCAGCAAGGCGAGTGGGTACGGTGAGCAGTTCTTC. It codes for CASKASGYGEQFF.

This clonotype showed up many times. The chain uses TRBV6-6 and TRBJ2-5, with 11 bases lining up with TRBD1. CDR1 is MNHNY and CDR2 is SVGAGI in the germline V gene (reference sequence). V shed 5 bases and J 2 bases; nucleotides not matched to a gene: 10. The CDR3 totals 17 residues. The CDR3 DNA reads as TGTGCCAGCAGTCCCAAATCCGGGACAGGGGGGCAAGAGACCCAGTACTTC. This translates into CASSPKSGTGGQETQYF.

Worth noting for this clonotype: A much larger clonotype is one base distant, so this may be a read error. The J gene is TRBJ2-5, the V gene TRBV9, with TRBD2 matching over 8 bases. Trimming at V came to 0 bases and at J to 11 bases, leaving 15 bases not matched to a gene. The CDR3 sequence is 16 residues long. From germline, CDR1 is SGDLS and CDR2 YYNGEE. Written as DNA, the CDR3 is TGTGCCAGCAGCGTAGAGTCGCGGGGGGTACATAATGAGCAGTACTTC. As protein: CASSVESRGVHNEQYF.

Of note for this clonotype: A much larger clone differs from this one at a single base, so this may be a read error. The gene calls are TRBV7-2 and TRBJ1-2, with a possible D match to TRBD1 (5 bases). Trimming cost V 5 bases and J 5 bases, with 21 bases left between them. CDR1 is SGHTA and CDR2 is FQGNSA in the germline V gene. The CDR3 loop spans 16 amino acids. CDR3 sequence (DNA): TGTGCCAGCAGCCTTAACCTCCCGGGACGGACATATGGCTACACCTTC. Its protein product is CASSLNLPGRTYGYTF.

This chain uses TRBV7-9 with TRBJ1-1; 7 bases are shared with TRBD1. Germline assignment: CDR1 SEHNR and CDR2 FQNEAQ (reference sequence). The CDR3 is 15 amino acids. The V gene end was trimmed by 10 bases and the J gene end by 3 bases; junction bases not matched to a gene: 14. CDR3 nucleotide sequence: TGTGCCAATGAACAGGGGACCTTGATGGACACTGAAGCTTTCTTT. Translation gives CANEQGTLMDTEAFF.

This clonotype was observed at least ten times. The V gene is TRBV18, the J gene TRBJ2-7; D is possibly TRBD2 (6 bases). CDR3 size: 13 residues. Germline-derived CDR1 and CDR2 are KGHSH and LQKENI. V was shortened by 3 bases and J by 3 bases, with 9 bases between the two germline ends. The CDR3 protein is CASSPEGLYEQYF. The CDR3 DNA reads TGTGCCAGCTCACCTGAGGGACTCTACGAGCAGTACTTC.

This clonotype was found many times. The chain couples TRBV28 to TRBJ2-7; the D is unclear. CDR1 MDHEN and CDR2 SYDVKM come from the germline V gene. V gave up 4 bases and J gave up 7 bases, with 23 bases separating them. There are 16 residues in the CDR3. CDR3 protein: CASSSGRGRPRREQYF. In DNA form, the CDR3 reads TGTGCCAGCAGTTCCGGCCGTGGCAGGCCGAGGCGTGAGCAGTACTTC.